These T cell receptor beta chains were read from a single sample in a study of Ad26.COV2.S vaccination and SARS-CoV-2 variants. The protocol was immunoSEQ multiplex PCR, while the TCRdb copy is restricted to in-frame clones and leaves out a portion. Of 400,000 to 450,000 clones in the sample, less than 95% are singletons; the top ten hold less than 4.5%. The sample in question was peripheral blood, obtained in a trial of Ad26.COV2.S vaccine versus placebo. Receptors originate from a person aged 18 to 59 who received the Ad26.COV2.S COVID-19 vaccine or a placebo. Each CDR3 is given with its conserved first and last residue. The order of the fields is J gene, V gene, CDR3 protein.

J gene: TRBJ2-1
V gene: TRBV18
CDR3 protein: CASSPGSGTGVDEQFF

J gene: TRBJ1-4
V gene: TRBV5-1
CDR3 protein: CASSPRTGGRKLFF

J gene: TRBJ2-7
V gene: TRBV5-5
CDR3 protein: CASGRDTMYEQYF

J gene: TRBJ2-7
V gene: TRBV28
CDR3 protein: CASSLPDYYEQYF

J gene: TRBJ2-1
V gene: TRBV2
CDR3 protein: CASSVRDSYNEQFF

J gene: TRBJ2-5
V gene: TRBV19
CDR3 protein: CASSSGTAAQETQYF

J gene: TRBJ2-1
V gene: TRBV12-5
CDR3 protein: CASGLLRENGGEQFF

J gene: TRBJ2-5
V gene: TRBV5-6
CDR3 protein: CASSSGLAGGPETQYF

J gene: TRBJ1-2
V gene: TRBV6-2/TRBV6-3
CDR3 protein: CASSSNMGQIYGYTF

J gene: TRBJ2-1
V gene: TRBV7-2
CDR3 protein: CASSQGQDRYNEQFF

J gene: TRBJ2-2
V gene: TRBV4-1
CDR3 protein: CATRGGENTGELFF

J gene: TRBJ2-5
V gene: TRBV18
CDR3 protein: CASSPLGWETQYF

J gene: TRBJ2-5
V gene: TRBV9
CDR3 protein: CASSVAGSGSLTQYF

J gene: TRBJ2-3
V gene: TRBV5-1
CDR3 protein: CASSLGQGLEDGYF

J gene: TRBJ1-4
V gene: TRBV2
CDR3 protein: CASSGLRGEKLFF

J gene: TRBJ2-5
V gene: TRBV28
CDR3 protein: CASSLVGAMETQYF

J gene: TRBJ2-3
V gene: TRBV18
CDR3 protein: CASSRSPTGTYPDTQYF

J gene: TRBJ2-7
V gene: TRBV18
CDR3 protein: CASSLVTRVGGYEQYF

J gene: TRBJ2-2
V gene: TRBV27
CDR3 protein: CASSTLAGVNTGELFF

J gene: TRBJ2-1
V gene: TRBV2
CDR3 protein: CASSEENYNEQFF

J gene: TRBJ2-1
V gene: TRBV21-1
CDR3 protein: CASSQQGSGDEQFF

J gene: TRBJ2-3
V gene: TRBV12-3/TRBV12-4
CDR3 protein: CASRKTGVDTQYF

J gene: TRBJ2-7
V gene: TRBV19
CDR3 protein: CASSPGQGAYEQYF

J gene: TRBJ2-3
V gene: TRBV7-9
CDR3 protein: CASSSTGTVSTDTQYF

J gene: TRBJ2-2
V gene: TRBV5-1
CDR3 protein: CASSLPGQGDTGELFF

J gene: TRBJ2-2
V gene: TRBV11-2
CDR3 protein: CASSNLAGSNTGELFF

J gene: TRBJ2-1
V gene: TRBV7-8
CDR3 protein: CASSTPGVGLAAYNEQFF

J gene: TRBJ2-5
V gene: TRBV28
CDR3 protein: CASSFPTLAGRETQYF

J gene: TRBJ2-6
V gene: TRBV28
CDR3 protein: CASSLWMNSGANVLTF

J gene: TRBJ2-1
V gene: TRBV19
CDR3 protein: CASRLGGTNEQFF

J gene: TRBJ2-2
V gene: TRBV7-9
CDR3 protein: CASSLVLGPGELFF

J gene: TRBJ2-7
V gene: TRBV27
CDR3 protein: CASSGFGGTAPEQYF

J gene: TRBJ1-1
V gene: TRBV7-8
CDR3 protein: CASSSRGQGALDTEAFF

J gene: TRBJ2-3
V gene: TRBV9
CDR3 protein: CASSVVARGLDTQYF

J gene: TRBJ2-3
V gene: TRBV6-1
CDR3 protein: CASSEATGGASDTQYF

J gene: TRBJ2-7
V gene: TRBV5-6
CDR3 protein: CASSLAPGTSGRDLYEQYF

J gene: TRBJ2-6
V gene: TRBV5-4
CDR3 protein: CASSPTSYGANVLTF

J gene: TRBJ2-3
V gene: TRBV19
CDR3 protein: CASSNLGALGDTQYF

J gene: TRBJ2-1
V gene: TRBV7-2
CDR3 protein: CASSRSGSYGNEQFF

J gene: TRBJ1-2
V gene: TRBV5-3
CDR3 protein: CASPLPPGKYYGYTF

J gene: TRBJ2-7
V gene: TRBV29-1
CDR3 protein: CSADSSGSNEQYF

J gene: TRBJ2-3
V gene: TRBV7-9
CDR3 protein: CASSLTRVGGGKNTQYF

J gene: TRBJ2-7
V gene: TRBV5-8
CDR3 protein: CASSLRGQGAYEQYF

J gene: TRBJ1-5
V gene: TRBV12-5
CDR3 protein: CASGNDRGNQPQHF